This TCR beta chain derives from a study of graft-versus-host responses after intestinal transplantation. In the study overall: Each recipient received anti-thymocyte globulin induction, then tacrolimus and steroids for three to four years. Findings and limits, study-wide: The highest levels of circulating GvH clones went along with early declines in HvG clones after transplant.

Germline V gives CDR1 MNHEY, CDR2 SMNVEV (reference sequence). The CDR3 is 16 amino acids. V lost 7 bases and J lost 1; bases outside the gene matches: 5. Investigators treated the graft tissue so that it released intraepithelial and lamina propria lymphocytes. As regards this clone: Its antigen is unknown.

Libraries were prepared by immunoSEQ multiplex PCR; TCRdb keeps only in-frame clonotypes and omits some of them. The table includes around 8,100 clones, about 84% detected once. The sequence came from a human patient who received an intestinal transplant, so some T cells may come from the graft donor. The starting material was ileum tissue, obtained around 120 days after transplant. The V call is TRBV27, the J call TRBJ2-6, with 9 nucleotides matching TRBD1. CDR3 loop: CASTTGTGSGANVLTF. Here the CDR3 DNA reads TGTGCCAGCACTACCGGGACAGGGTCTGGGGCCAACGTCCTGACTTTC.